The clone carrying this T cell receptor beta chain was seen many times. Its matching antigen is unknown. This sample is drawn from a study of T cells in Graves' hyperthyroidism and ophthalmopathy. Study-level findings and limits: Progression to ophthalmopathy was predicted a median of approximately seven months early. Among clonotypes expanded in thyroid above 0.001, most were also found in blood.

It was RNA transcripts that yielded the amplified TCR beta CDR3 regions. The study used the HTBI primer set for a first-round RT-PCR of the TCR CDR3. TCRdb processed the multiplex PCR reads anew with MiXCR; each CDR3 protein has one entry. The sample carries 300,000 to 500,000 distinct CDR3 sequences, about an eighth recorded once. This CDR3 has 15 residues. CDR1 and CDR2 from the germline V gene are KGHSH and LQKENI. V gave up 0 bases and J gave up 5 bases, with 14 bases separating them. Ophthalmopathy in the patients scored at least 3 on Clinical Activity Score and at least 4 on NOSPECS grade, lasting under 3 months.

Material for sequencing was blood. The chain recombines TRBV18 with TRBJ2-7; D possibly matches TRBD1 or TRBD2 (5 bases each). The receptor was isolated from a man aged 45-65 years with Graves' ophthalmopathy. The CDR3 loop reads CASSPPTTQGHEQYF. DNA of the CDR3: TGTGCCAGCTCACCACCCACAACGCAGGGACACGAGCAGTACTTC.